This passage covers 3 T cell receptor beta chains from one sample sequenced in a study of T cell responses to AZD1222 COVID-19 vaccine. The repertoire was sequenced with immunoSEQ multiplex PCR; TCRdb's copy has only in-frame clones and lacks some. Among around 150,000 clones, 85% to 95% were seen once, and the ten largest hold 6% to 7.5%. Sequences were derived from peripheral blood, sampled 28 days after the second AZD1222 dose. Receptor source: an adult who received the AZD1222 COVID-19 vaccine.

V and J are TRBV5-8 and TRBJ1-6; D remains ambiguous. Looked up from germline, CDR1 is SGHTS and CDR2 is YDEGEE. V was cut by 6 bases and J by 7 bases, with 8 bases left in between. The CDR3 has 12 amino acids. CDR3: CASTNPNSPLHF. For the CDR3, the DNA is TGTGCCAGCACCAATCCGAATTCACCCCTCCACTTT.

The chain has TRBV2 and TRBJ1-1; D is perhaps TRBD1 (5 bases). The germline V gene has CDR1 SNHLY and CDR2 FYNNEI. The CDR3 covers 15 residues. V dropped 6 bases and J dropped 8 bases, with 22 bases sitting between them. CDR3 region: CASRPRRDPTSEAFF. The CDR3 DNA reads TGTGCCAGCAGACCCAGGCGGGACCCTACTAGCGAAGCTTTCTTT.

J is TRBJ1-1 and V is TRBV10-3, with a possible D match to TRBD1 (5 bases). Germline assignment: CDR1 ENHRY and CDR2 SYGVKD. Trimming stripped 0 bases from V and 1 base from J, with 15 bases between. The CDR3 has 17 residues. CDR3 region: CAISESRGKQENTEAFF. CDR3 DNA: TGTGCCATCAGTGAGTCTCGGGGTAAACAGGAGAACACTGAAGCTTTCTTT.